The sequence of this TCR beta chain was determined in a study of cytomegalovirus exposure and HLA in healthy donors. Across the study: Membership in the Caucasian-associated ancestry cluster was found for about four fifths of about 430 genotyped donors.

Germline V gene lookup returns CDR1 SQVTM and CDR2 ANQGSEA. V lost 2 bases to trimming and J lost 3 bases; unmatched junction nucleotides: 11. The CDR3 covers 16 residues. As concerns this clone: What it binds is unknown.

The PCR had 60 Vbeta and 13 Jbeta primers. Sequencing was performed with immunoSEQ multiplex PCR; in TCRdb, only in-frame clones are kept and a portion is missing. The data hold some 150,000 clones, with almost 80% observed a single time. Study-level results: The authors later found most CMV-associated TCR beta chains appeared HLA-restricted. Three CMV-associated chains were confirmed in vitro to be specific for CMV antigens.

Each donor was healthy, and each was a bone marrow donor. The chain couples TRBV29-1 to TRBJ2-3; 7 nucleotides align to TRBD1. Sequencing was carried out using PBMCs. The TCR originated in a male donor in good health and CMV-seronegative. DNA for the CDR3: TGCAGCGTTGAACCTCCGAGACAGGGCCGAACAGATACGCAGTATTTT. As protein: CSVEPPRQGRTDTQYF.